Shown below are 3 T cell receptor beta chains from a single sample sequenced in a study of blood T cell repertoires in COVID-19. Here immunoSEQ multiplex PCR was the method, and the copy in TCRdb shows in-frame clones only, minus some. The top ten hold around 1.5% of the sample, which has under 150,000 clones, approximately 81% seen once. Sequencing was carried out using peripheral blood. Every receptor here comes from a man aged 45-60 years with acute or convalescent COVID-19.

This chain uses TRBV2 with TRBJ1-4; no clear D. Trimming removed 10 bases from V and 6 bases from J, with 15 bases in between. CDR1 is SNHLY, CDR2 FYNNEI, per germline. This CDR3 region has 13 residues. The CDR3 sequence: CATNLGRYEKLFF. CDR3 nucleotides: TGTGCCACGAATCTGGGGAGATATGAAAAACTGTTTTTT.

The chain carries TRBV5-1 and TRBJ2-1, with D hard to call. Germline V gene data show CDR1 as SGHRS and CDR2 as YFSETQ. Trimming stripped 2 bases from V and 8 bases from J, with 5 bases between. The CDR3 extends over 11 amino acids. The CDR3 is CASSFSYEQFF. The CDR3 DNA reads TGCGCCAGCAGCTTTTCGTATGAGCAGTTCTTC.

The chain carries TRBV24-1 and TRBJ2-3; 16 bases fit TRBD2. Germline-derived CDR1 and CDR2 are KGHDR and SFDVKD. This CDR3 has 22 amino acids. The V gene end was trimmed by 0 bases and the J gene end by 4 bases; junction bases not matched to a gene: 15. DNA of the CDR3: TGTGCCACCAGTGATTTGAGTAGGGGACTAGCGGGGGGGCGAGAGTACGCAGATACGCAGTATTTT. Translation: CATSDLSRGLAGGREYADTQYF.